The clone carrying this T cell receptor beta chain has only a few counts. This sample was included in a study of sequential checkpoint blockade in melanoma. Treatment meaning: randomized to nivolumab then ipilimumab (arm A) or the reverse (arm B). Profiled with immunoSEQ multiplex PCR; TCRdb holds only in-frame clones, not every one. The sample consists of under 5,500 clones, around 30% of them appearing once. The origin of this receptor is a human donor with melanoma. This specimen was tumor tissue (inferred from file names), taken from a patient given nivolumab and ipilimumab in sequence.

Here the CDR3 reads CASSMTQEQSRANVLTF. In DNA, the CDR3 is TGTGCCAGCAGTATGACTCAGGAACAAAGTCGGGCCAACGTCCTGACTTTC. The chain couples TRBV6-8 to TRBJ2-6; D ambiguous. Trimming removed 5 bases at V and 5 bases at J, with 19 bases between. Germline V lookup: CDR1 MNHGY, CDR2 SAAAGT. The CDR3 has 17 residues.